This T cell receptor beta chain stems from a study of radiation and T cells in renal cell carcinoma. Time point given: blood 4 weeks post-SBRT, at nephrectomy. Treatment described: 15 Gy SBRT to primary tumor, nephrectomy 4 weeks later. V was clipped by 1 base and J by 0 bases, with 9 bases between them. The germline CDR1 and CDR2 sequences are SGHTA and FQGNSA. The CDR3 contains 15 residues. Sequencing used immunoSEQ multiplex PCR; TCRdb keeps in-frame clones, though not all of them. This sample has 120,000 to 150,000 clones, with 75% to 90% found just once. The sample holds one count of this clone. Sequences were derived from blood, sampled from a patient whose treatment included radiotherapy and nephrectomy. The chain is built from TRBV7-2 and TRBJ1-1; TRBD1 might be the D (6 bases). This TCR was sampled from a woman in her fifties or sixties with renal cell carcinoma. The CDR3 loop is CASSLGQGLNTEAFF. CDR3 DNA sequence: TGTGCCAGCAGCTTAGGGCAGGGGTTGAACACTGAAGCTTTCTTT.